Listed here is a single T cell receptor beta chain. Its antigen is as yet unknown. The CDR3 contains 12 residues. V was clipped by 6 bases and J by 6 bases; unmatched bases: 5. From germline, CDR1 is MNHEY and CDR2 SVGAGI. PCR primers comprised 60 Vbeta and 13 Jbeta primers. The table came from immunoSEQ multiplex PCR; TCRdb's copy has only in-frame clones and leaves some out. The data show some 200,000 clones, around 84% seen once. These data come from a study of cytomegalovirus exposure and HLA in healthy donors. Study-level background: Roughly 80 million unique TCRs from HLA-typed donors made up an early data release.

Findings and caveats of the study: The classifier reportedly diagnosed cytomegalovirus status with high specificity and sensitivity. TCR sequences were mostly rare, though some public TCRs occurred in many donors.

The sequence was obtained from a woman in her forties or fifties in good health and CMV-seropositive. The sequenced material came from PBMCs. This chain joins TRBV6-5 and TRBJ2-7, with 7 bases identical to TRBD1. The CDR3 coding sequence is TGTGCCAGCAGCCAGACAGGGCCCGAGCAGTACTTC. It translates to CASSQTGPEQYF.